Sequencing of this T cell receptor beta chain was carried out in a study of shared clonotypes between healthy human individuals (dated by TCRdb to about 2020). Looking at the study overall: The cohort included three men and a couple of women between 18 and 49 years of age. For each donor, CD4 naive and CD4 memory were each run on three plates, CD8 naive on two plates, and CD8 memory on one plate. The study deeply sequenced blood TCR repertoires of several healthy adults to estimate repertoire size and the extent of clonotype sharing between individuals. Different laboratories and diverse techniques were used to prepare libraries and sequence TCR repertoires, to increase sequencing depth and limit assay-specific biases. Each donor's leukapheresis produced roughly between roughly 0.9 and 8.9 billion PBMCs. General conclusions and limits of the study: Clonotypes shared by all four sorted-subset donors showed higher generation probabilities than non-shared clonotypes. Sampling was limited to blood, and TCR repertoires in tissue likely differ from TCR repertoires in blood. Because the study included only a small number of donors, the genetic and exposure-history diversity represented was limited. Based on pairwise subsampling, the degree of clonotype sharing among donors was expected to be affected by sequencing depth. Across four donors, approximately 4.9% of naive CD4, over 3% of naive CD8, roughly 2.3% of memory CD4, and under 0.45% of memory CD8 clonotypes were shared. Even with the large sequencing depth, rarefaction of the sorted-subset datasets indicated that sequencing was incomplete. Estimated clonotype richness was generally larger for naive than for memory subsets.

The donors were healthy, HIV-negative adults with no recently reported acute infections or vaccinations. Every donor was a Caucasian adult living in Nashville, Tennessee, USA. CD4+ T cells were enriched by magnetic negative selection; naive cells were then positively selected on CD45RA, and the negative fraction formed the memory subset. Blood was collected by leukapheresis, and PBMCs were isolated by Ficoll-Histopaque density gradient centrifugation and then cryopreserved in liquid nitrogen vapor phase. Analytical flow cytometry was used to check the purity and quantity of every magnetically sorted T cell population. Genomic DNA was isolated from each sorted fraction and quantified by UV absorbance on a Nanodrop 2000c. The germline V gene provides CDR1 SGHRS and CDR2 YFSETQ. The V and J ends are trimmed by 0 bases and 4 bases, leaving 13 bases between them. The CDR3 measures 15 amino acids from cysteine to phenylalanine. The entry retains the CDR3 DNA only, 45 bases that are in frame from base 1.

In this sample, this clone turned up once. No antigen is known for it. The sample holds no much larger clone one base away, and base qualities are not on file. TCR CDR3 regions were amplified from genomic DNA by multiplex PCR using the deep immunoSEQ assay. Extracted genomic DNA from each cell subset was distributed evenly across all wells of several immunoSEQ 96-well plates, and each plate was treated as a replicate. For sorted subsets, around 200 ng genomic DNA, equal to some 30,000 T cell genomes, was loaded into each replicate PCR. Purified libraries were quantified with a Qubit 3.0 fluorometer, sized on a Bioanalyzer 2100, and re-quantified with the KAPA Library Quantification kit. A separate single-read 150-cycle Illumina NextSeq 550 flow cell was used to sequence each immunoSEQ 96-well plate. The study's own analysis went as follows. Because the immunoSEQ output included only junctional sequences and no quality scores, the filtering could not be the same as the filtering used for full-length reads. To assign V/J genes and CDR3, sequences were annotated against IMGT germline references using PyIR, a Python wrapper for IgBLAST v1.9. Any read was removed if the V/J assignment was weak (E-value above 1e-6), the CDR3 was missing, or the read contained stop codons, out-of-frame junctions, or ambiguous translated residues. V3J clonotypes were defined as sequences sharing the same inferred V gene, J gene, and CDR3 amino acid sequence. Percentage overlap between repertoires was calculated by dividing the number of shared unique clonotypes by the size of the smaller repertoire. Repertoire richness was assessed with RTK rarefaction, the Chao1 estimator, and Recon v2.1 estimates of unobserved clonotypes. OLGA was used to compute generation probabilities for all TCRbeta clonotypes that the gDNA method yielded from a few donors. The clones in this table, taken by TCRdb from immuneACCESS, are in-frame only. Not every clone is retained; where verified, under half of the shortfall comes from an unresolved V gene, and the cause of the rest is unknown. That table furnishes V, J and clone size, whereas the DNA furnished D and trimming. The sample profile shows 2,500,000 or so clones; approximately 93% of them were found once. The biggest ten clones account for 0.36% of the sample.

The V and J segments used are TRBV5-1 and TRBJ1-2; perhaps TRBD1 is the D gene, with 5 bases matching. Material: naive CD4+ T cells from PBMCs. Read against the paper, the sample's cell subset or site label means: CD45RA+ positively selected. The source is a man in his late teens or twenties in good health. Some clones in this sample may be carry-over from other donors' samples. The sequenced DNA: TGCGCCAGCAGCTTGGCGACCGGGGCCTTCTATGGCTACACCTTC. This encodes CASSLATGAFYGYTF.